This T cell receptor beta chain was profiled in a study of cytomegalovirus exposure and HLA in healthy donors. 60 Vbeta and 13 Jbeta primers were used in PCR. The assay was immunoSEQ multiplex PCR, and TCRdb's table has in-frame clones only and misses some. The profile shows a few hundred thousand clones, approximately 70% of them singletons. Trimming shortened V by 4 bases and J by 1 base, and 10 bases separated the two germline ends. CDR3 size: 14 residues. The germline V gene encodes CDR1 SGHTA and CDR2 FQGTGA. The TCR originated in a female donor in good health and CMV-seronegative. This chain connects TRBV7-3 to TRBJ1-1; tentative D call: TRBD1 (5 bases). Material for sequencing was PBMCs. The CDR3 loop is CASSSGQGNTEAFF. In DNA form, the CDR3 reads TGTGCCAGCAGCTCCGGTCAGGGGAACACTGAAGCTTTCTTT.